A single sample is the source of the 29 T cell receptor beta chains below, sequenced in a study of lymphopenia after photon versus proton radiotherapy (dated by TCRdb to about 2019). Library construction relied on the immunoSEQ multiplex PCR assay. This immuneACCESS table, as held by TCRdb, lists in-frame sequences with V and J called but not all clones. Of the missing ones, under half trace to an unresolved V gene in checked studies; the others have no known cause. For this sample the table gives around 64,000 clones, of which 92% were detected only once. The ten largest clones represent 2% to 2.5% of the sample. The source was peripheral blood, collected from a patient treated with photon-based radiotherapy. The receptors here all came from a woman between 40 and 50 years old with cholangiocarcinoma.

This clone was counted a single time. This chain connects TRBV27 to TRBJ1-5; D remains unclear. The CDR3 has 13 residues. V dropped 8 bases and J dropped 6 bases, with 14 bases sitting between them. Germline values: CDR1 MNHEY, CDR2 SMNVEV (reference sequence). CDR3 residues: CASSVFYGQPQHF. CDR3 nucleotide sequence: TGTGCCAGCTCGGTGTTTTACGGTCAGCCCCAGCATTTT.

The rearrangement links TRBV28 to TRBJ2-4; D is perhaps TRBD1 (6 bases). CDR1 is MDHEN, CDR2 SYDVKM, per germline. The CDR3 is 11 residues long. The V and J ends lost 10 bases and 7 bases respectively, with 11 bases between them. CDR3 coding DNA: TGTGCCACCAACAGGGAGAACATTCAGTACTTC. Amino acids: CATNRENIQYF.

The chain couples TRBV4-2 to TRBJ1-2, with TRBD1 identical over 7 bases. With 1 base clipped from V and 3 bases from J, the junction kept 2 bases outside the gene matches. The germline CDR1 and CDR2 sequences are LGHNA and YNFKEQ. CDR3 size: 14 residues. The CDR3 here is CASSQVQGDYGYTF. In DNA, the CDR3 is TGTGCCAGCAGCCAAGTCCAGGGGGACTATGGCTACACCTTC.

This chain joins TRBV6-5 and TRBJ2-1, with TRBD2 identical over 11 bases. Germline CDR1 MNHEY, CDR2 SVGAGI. The CDR3 is 14 amino acids. The J segment lost 4 bases and the V segment lost 7 bases, leaving 3 bases of the junction unmatched. Here the CDR3 DNA reads TGTGCCAGCAAGGGACTAGCGGCTTACAATGAGCAGTTCTTC. Translated, it gives CASKGLAAYNEQFF.

J is TRBJ2-1 and V is TRBV7-2; tentative D call: TRBD1 (5 bases). The CDR3 consists of 14 residues. Trimming cost V 1 base and J 9 bases, with 13 bases left between them. CDR1 and CDR2 (germline): SGHTA, FQGNSA. CDR3 sequence (DNA): TGTGCCAGCAGCTTAGAATGGATGGGGCTTGAGCAGTTCTTC. Amino acids: CASSLEWMGLEQFF.

This chain uses TRBV15 with TRBJ2-1; 11 bases match TRBD2. Germline V gives CDR1 LNHNV, CDR2 YYDKDF (reference sequence). The length of the CDR3 is 15 residues. Trimming at V came to 1 base and at J to 7 bases, leaving 3 bases not matched to a gene. CDR3 protein: CATSRVAGGLNEQFF. Written as DNA, the CDR3 is TGTGCCACCAGCAGAGTAGCGGGGGGGCTGAATGAGCAGTTCTTC.

This clone was observed a single time. This rearrangement joins TRBV2 to TRBJ2-1; D unclear. Trimming pared 3 bases from V and 6 bases from J, leaving 9 bases between. The CDR3 runs to 13 residues. CDR1 is SNHLY and CDR2 is FYNNEI in the germline V gene. In nucleotides, the CDR3 is TGTGCCAGCAGTGATCGTGGCTTCAATGAGCAGTTCTTC. Protein product: CASSDRGFNEQFF.

The chain couples TRBV6-5 to TRBJ1-3, with a weak D call TRBD1 (5 bases). From germline, CDR1 is MNHEY and CDR2 SVGAGI. The CDR3 spans 15 residues. The germline V and J ends were trimmed by 2 bases and 4 bases, with 12 bases remaining between them. The CDR3 DNA reads TGTGCCAGCAGTTACGGGGCTAGGAAGGGAAACACCATATATTTT. It yields the protein CASSYGARKGNTIYF.

This clone occurred a few times. V and J are TRBV11-2 and TRBJ1-5; a possible D gene is TRBD1 (5 bases). The germline gives CDR1 SGHAT, CDR2 FQNNGV. CDR3 length: 13 residues. Trimming took 1 base from V and 10 from J, leaving 11 bases between them. The CDR3 spells CASSLAQGYPQHF. DNA of the CDR3: TGTGCCAGCAGCTTAGCGCAGGGCTACCCCCAGCATTTT.

This clone has just one count. CDR3 region: CASSVVGGELFF. The CDR3 nucleotides are TGTGCCAGCAGCGTAGTAGGGGGGGAGCTGTTTTTT. The genes are TRBV9 and TRBJ2-2, with D uncertain. From germline, CDR1 is SGDLS and CDR2 YYNGEE. The V and J ends lost 0 bases and 8 bases respectively, with 5 bases between them. The CDR3 totals 12 residues.

CDR3 in DNA: TGCGCCAGCAGCTTGGGGGACAACTCCGAGCAGTACTTC. Translation gives CASSLGDNSEQYF. The rearrangement links TRBV5-1 to TRBJ2-7; TRBD1 is a possible D gene (6 bases). V lost 0 bases to trimming and J lost 6 bases, with 10 bases between them. Germline V gives CDR1 SGHRS, CDR2 YFSETQ. The CDR3 has 13 residues.

The V gene is TRBV11-2, the J gene TRBJ2-1; 7 bases agree with TRBD1. The CDR3 totals 16 residues. Losses at the gene ends were 5 bases for V and 6 bases for J; bases not matched to a gene: 13. Germline V gene sequence: CDR1 SGHAT, CDR2 FQNNGV. CDR3 protein: CASSVKQGKGANEQFF. Here the CDR3 DNA reads TGTGCCAGCAGCGTTAAACAGGGGAAGGGGGCCAATGAGCAGTTCTTC.

This CDR3 reads CASSVGVITEAFF. The CDR3 DNA reads as TGTGCCAGCTCCGTGGGGGTAATCACTGAAGCTTTCTTT. J is TRBJ1-1 and V is TRBV9; perhaps TRBD1 as D (5 bases). The germline V gene has CDR1 SGDLS and CDR2 YYNGEE. With 7 bases removed from V and 4 bases from J, the gap between germline ends came to 14 bases. The CDR3 contains 13 residues.

This clone has just one count. The genes are TRBV18 and TRBJ2-2; D perhaps matches TRBD1 (6 bases). CDR1 and CDR2 (germline): KGHSH, LQKENI. Trimming took 4 bases from V and 2 from J, leaving 11 bases between them. The length of the CDR3 is 15 residues. CDR3 sequence: CASSLDRSNTGELFF. For the CDR3, the DNA is TGTGCCAGCTCACTAGACAGGAGCAACACCGGGGAGCTGTTTTTT.

This clone was detected only once. The chain couples TRBV5-8 to TRBJ2-7; D is ambiguous. Trimming removed 5 bases at V and 2 bases at J, with 8 bases between. Germline V gene lookup returns CDR1 SGHTS and CDR2 YDEGEE. The CDR3 contains 12 residues. In nucleotides, the CDR3 is TGTGCCAGCAGGGGCAGTGCCTACGAGCAGTACTTC. Protein sequence: CASRGSAYEQYF. Full variable domain (missing parts from reference TRBV5-8 and TRBJ2-7): EAGVTQSPTHLIKTRGQQATLRCSPISGHTSVYWYQQALGLGLQFLLWYDEGEERNRGNFPPRFSGRQFPNYSSELNVNALELEDSALYLCASRGSAYEQYFGPGTRLTVT.

The chain employs TRBV9 and TRBJ1-1; 8 bases line up with TRBD1. The trim removed 4 bases at V and 1 base at J, leaving 6 bases unmatched. The germline V gene encodes CDR1 SGDLS and CDR2 YYNGEE. The CDR3 totals 15 residues. CDR3: CASSFGTGGNTEAFF. CDR3 coding DNA: TGTGCCAGCAGCTTTGGGACAGGCGGGAACACTGAAGCTTTCTTT.

The CDR3 DNA follows: TGTGCCAGCAGCTTAGACCCCGGGACAAGGTCTGGAAACACCATATATTTT. This sequence encodes CASSLDPGTRSGNTIYF. This chain uses TRBV11-2 with TRBJ1-3; TRBD1 might be the D (6 bases). V gave up 0 bases and J gave up 1 base, with 13 bases separating them. This CDR3 comprises 17 residues. CDR1 is SGHAT and CDR2 is FQNNGV in the germline V gene.

The V and J genes are TRBV6-5 and TRBJ2-1; D gene unclear. Trimming stripped 3 bases from V and 9 bases from J, with 12 bases between. The CDR3 is made up of 13 amino acids. CDR1 and CDR2 from the germline V gene are MNHEY and SVGAGI. The CDR3 loop is CASSYEETREQFF. CDR3 nucleotides: TGTGCCAGCAGTTATGAGGAGACTCGTGAGCAGTTCTTC.

The rearrangement links TRBV29-1 to TRBJ2-7, with D unclear. The CDR3 contains 11 residues. Germline-derived CDR1 and CDR2 are SQVTM and ANQGSEA. Trimming left V 2 bases short and J 3 bases short, with 5 bases between. Here the CDR3 reads CSVERDYEQYF. DNA for the CDR3: TGCAGCGTTGAAAGAGACTACGAGCAGTACTTC.

This clone has just a few counts. The CDR3 loop reads CAWSTWGAGGGPQETQYF. The CDR3 DNA reads TGTGCCTGGAGTACCTGGGGTGCGGGGGGCGGACCGCAAGAGACCCAGTACTTC. The chain combines TRBV30 with TRBJ2-5; 8 bases line up with TRBD2. This CDR3 is built from 18 residues. The germline V gene encodes CDR1 GTSNPN and CDR2 SVGIG (reference sequence). Trimming at V came to 2 bases and at J to 2 bases, leaving 16 bases not matched to a gene.

This clone has just one count. The rearrangement joins TRBV19 to TRBJ2-7; the match to TRBD2 covers 10 bases. Germline V CDR1 and CDR2: LNHDA, SQIVND (reference sequence). The trim removed 7 bases at V and 4 bases at J, leaving 7 bases unmatched. The CDR3 loop spans 14 amino acids. DNA for the CDR3: TGTGCCAGTACCGCCGGGACTAGCGTGTACGAGCAGTACTTC. Protein sequence: CASTAGTSVYEQYF.

This chain links TRBV2 with TRBJ1-3; weak D call: TRBD1 (5 bases). V was cut by 4 bases and J by 0 bases, with 10 bases left in between. Germline V gene data show CDR1 as SNHLY and CDR2 as FYNNEI. The CDR3 is 15 residues long. CDR3 in amino acids: CASSAGLNSGNTIYF. The CDR3 region has the DNA TGTGCCAGCAGTGCGGGACTGAACTCTGGAAACACCATATATTTT.

With respect to this clone: Additional DNA sequences in this sample encode the identical CDR3. This sequence joins TRBV5-1 and TRBJ1-2; 9 bases align to TRBD1. The V segment lost 0 bases and the J segment 5 bases; nucleotides outside the gene matches: 2. This CDR3 region has 14 residues. The germline gives CDR1 SGHRS, CDR2 YFSETQ. Written as DNA, the CDR3 is TGCGCCAGCAGCTTGGCCGGGACAGGGTATGGCTACACCTTC. This codes for CASSLAGTGYGYTF.

The genes are TRBV5-5 and TRBJ2-1; tentatively, D is TRBD1 (6 bases). From germline, CDR1 is SGHKS and CDR2 YYEKEE (reference sequence). This CDR3 has 15 residues. The V gene lost 3 bases and the J gene lost 0 bases, with 10 bases spanning the gap. The CDR3 nucleotides read TGTGCCAGCAGCTCAGGGGCTAACTCCTACAATGAGCAGTTCTTC. Protein product: CASSSGANSYNEQFF.

On this clone itself: Germline is not matched at one junction end, which may reflect a read error. The chain is built from TRBV7-7 and TRBJ1-1, with D hard to call. Germline CDR1 SSHAT, CDR2 FNYEAQ (reference sequence). The CDR3 is 13 residues long. The CDR3 sequence is CASSFRENTEAFF. For the CDR3, the DNA is TGTGCTAGCAGTTTTAGGGAGAACACTGAAGCTTTCTTT.

This chain uses TRBV7-2 with TRBJ1-2, with D perhaps matching TRBD1 (6 bases). CDR3 length: 14 amino acids. Trimming left V 2 bases short and J 3 bases short, with 10 bases between. Germline CDR1 is SGHTA and CDR2 is FQGNSA. CDR3 coding DNA: TGTGCCAGCAGCTTACAGGGGTTCGACTATGGCTACACCTTC. Its translation is CASSLQGFDYGYTF.

This clone was recorded a few times. The J gene is TRBJ2-7, the V gene TRBV18; D may be TRBD1 (6 bases). V lost 0 bases and J lost 7, with 16 bases in between. This CDR3 contains 15 residues. The germline gives CDR1 KGHSH, CDR2 LQKENI. CDR3 in DNA: TGTGCCAGCTCACCACCGGGGAGTGGGGGACAAGAGCAGTACTTC. Residues: CASSPPGSGGQEQYF.

V usage is TRBV10-3 and J usage is TRBJ1-5, with 8 nucleotides matching TRBD1. Looked up from germline, CDR1 is ENHRY and CDR2 is SYGVKD. The CDR3 is 15 residues long. Unmatched junction bases numbered 6, after V lost 6 bases and J lost 2 bases. The CDR3 region is CAISVDRGGNQPQHF. The CDR3 DNA reads as TGTGCCATCAGCGTTGACAGGGGCGGCAATCAGCCCCAGCATTTT.

The chain uses TRBV2 and TRBJ1-1; TRBD1 agrees at 7 bases. J was trimmed by 5 bases and V by 7 bases; bases with no gene match: 10. This CDR3 region has 14 residues. Germline-derived CDR1 and CDR2 are SNHLY and FYNNEI. As DNA, the CDR3 is TGTGCCAGCATCATAATCCAGGGGGGTACTGAAGCTTTCTTT. Its translation is CASIIIQGGTEAFF.